This T cell receptor beta chain appears in the sequencing data of a study of long-term antiretroviral therapy in people with HIV. V lost 3 bases and J 1 base, leaving 14 bases between the germline ends. Germline CDR1 and CDR2: KGHSH and LQKENI. This CDR3 has 16 amino acids. Sequencing relied on immunoSEQ assay v3.0, run at survey level. Measured with immunoSEQ multiplex PCR; TCRdb has only the in-frame clones, and not every one. This table has about 43,000 clones, around nine tenths appearing once. The origin of this receptor is a woman aged 45 to 65 with HIV. The rearrangement joins TRBV18 to TRBJ2-3; weak D call: TRBD2 (6 bases). The source material was unsorted PBMCs, sampled 0.1 years before starting antiretroviral therapy. The CDR3 is CASSPRGTPGTDTQYF. Written as DNA, the CDR3 is TGTGCCAGCTCACCCCGGGGGACTCCCGGCACAGATACGCAGTATTTT.